This is a list of T cell receptor beta chains from one sample in a study of T cell responses to AZD1222 COVID-19 vaccine. The repertoire was sequenced with immunoSEQ multiplex PCR; TCRdb's copy has only in-frame clones and lacks some. The table shows under 150,000 clones, with roughly 93% occurring only once. This material consisted of peripheral blood, taken on day 0 of AZD1222 vaccination. The receptors come from an adult in good health. Each CDR3 is given with its conserved first and last residue. The order of the fields is V gene, J gene, clone size, CDR3 length, D gene, CDR3 protein, CDR3 DNA. D genes are given only for firm matches. For some rows the clone size is stated as once, few or many, or as a class when expanded; others skip it.

>TRBV11-2|TRBJ1-6|-|15|TRBD1
CASSWGTGRNSPLHF
TGTGCCAGCAGCTGGGGGACAGGGAGAAATTCACCCCTCCACTTT
>TRBV10-1|TRBJ2-2|-|13|-
CASRAKNTGELFF
TGCGCCAGCAGGGCAAAGAACACCGGGGAGCTGTTTTTT
>TRBV7-9|TRBJ1-2|-|13|-
CASSLTTAHGYTF
TGTGCCAGCAGCTTAACGACAGCCCATGGCTACACCTTC
>TRBV7-2|TRBJ1-5|-|15|-
CASSLVGIPYQPQHF
TGTGCCAGCAGCTTAGTCGGGATCCCATATCAGCCCCAGCATTTT
>TRBV19|TRBJ1-1|-|18|TRBD1
CASSIDQAFRGSNTEAFF
TGTGCCAGTAGTATAGATCAGGCGTTCAGGGGGTCGAACACTGAAGCTTTCTTT
>TRBV15|TRBJ1-5|-|15|-
CATSRVTGNNQPQHF
TGTGCCACCAGCAGAGTCACGGGAAACAATCAGCCCCAGCATTTT
>TRBV19|TRBJ2-1|-|16|-
CASTQLSGSSYNEQFF
TGTGCCAGTACCCAACTTAGCGGTAGCTCCTACAATGAGCAGTTCTTC
>TRBV25-1|TRBJ1-5|-|13|-
CASSPAGGQPQHF
TGTGCCAGCAGTCCAGCGGGTGGTCAGCCCCAGCATTTT
>TRBV10-3|TRBJ1-1|-|13|-
CAISDLREAEAFF
TGTGCCATCAGTGACCTCCGGGAGGCTGAAGCTTTCTTT
>TRBV19|TRBJ1-2|-|13|-
CASTPGTGYGYTF
TGTGCCAGTACCCCCGGGACGGGTTATGGCTACACCTTC
>TRBV5-1|TRBJ1-4|-|14|-
CASSLGGGNEKLFF
TGCGCCAGCAGCTTGGGCGGGGGTAATGAAAAACTGTTTTTT
>TRBV4-1|TRBJ2-3|few|17|TRBD2
CASSQTGTSGNTDTQYF
TGCGCCAGCAGCCAAACCGGGACTAGCGGGAACACAGATACGCAGTATTTT
>TRBV28|TRBJ2-1|-|15|-
CASSSADSGYNEQFF
TGTGCCAGCAGTTCCGCAGACTCGGGGTACAATGAGCAGTTCTTC
>TRBV5-8|TRBJ2-5|-|13|TRBD2
CASPRWASGTQYF
TGTGCCAGCCCGAGGTGGGCTAGCGGGACCCAGTACTTC
>TRBV15|TRBJ1-2|-|14|-
CATSITGRNYGYTF
TGTGCCACCAGCATTACCGGGAGAAACTATGGCTACACCTTC
>TRBV6-5|TRBJ1-1|-|12|-
CASRDPVTEAFF
TGTGCCAGCAGGGATCCGGTTACTGAAGCTTTCTTT
>TRBV19|TRBJ1-3|-|16|-
CASNAPGSFSGNTIYF
TGTGCCAGTAATGCTCCGGGATCTTTCTCTGGAAACACCATATATTTT
>TRBV27|TRBJ1-6|-|19|TRBD1
CASSPGQGPDARRNSPLHF
TGTGCCAGCAGTCCGGGACAGGGGCCCGACGCGAGGAGAAATTCACCCCTCCACTTT
>TRBV4-3|TRBJ1-1|-|19|-
CASSQDHRARKGPATEAFF
TGCGCCAGCAGCCAAGATCATCGGGCGAGAAAGGGGCCGGCCACTGAAGCTTTCTTT
>TRBV4-1|TRBJ2-3|-|12|-
CASSQYTDTQYF
TGCGCCAGCAGCCAATATACAGATACGCAGTATTTT
>TRBV27|TRBJ2-7|-|15|TRBD2
CASSNPSGGSVEQYF
TGTGCCAGCAGTAACCCTAGCGGGGGTAGTGTTGAGCAGTACTTC